This T cell receptor beta chain was profiled in a study of regulatory T cells in long-lasting Graves disease. Study background: Those Graves' patients who were newly diagnosed had been on antithyroid drugs under 3 months.

Only a few counts were recorded for this clonotype. Its antigen remains unidentified. Study results and limitations: Sample size was small, which may have lowered accuracy. Those with persistent Graves' had less TCR diversity than newly diagnosed patients.

The authors built TCR beta libraries using iRepertoire HTBI primers and Arm-PCR of CDR3 regions. As originally analysed: Identification across samples found approximately 60 TRBV and 11 to 15 TRBJ segments. From the multiplex PCR reads, TCRdb called clonotypes with MiXCR, one entry per CDR3 protein. What appears here as the V and J calls and clone size reflects TCRdb's work, not the paper's. The profile shows roughly 410,000 distinct CDR3 sequences, 15% of them singletons. Losses at the gene ends were 2 bases for V and 4 bases for J; bases not matched to a gene: 0. The CDR3 is 13 residues long. Germline assignment: CDR1 SGHTA and CDR2 FQGNSA. Time point of the sample: newly diagnosed GD, antithyroid drugs for less than 3 months. PBMC-derived RNA was used for the TCR library. This sample was also put to use in a study of T cells in Graves' hyperthyroidism and ophthalmopathy.

The sample in question was peripheral blood mononuclear cells (PBMCs), obtained at new diagnosis, from a patient treated with antithyroid drugs. The chain uses TRBV7-2 and TRBJ2-3, with 7 bases matching TRBD2. The sequence was obtained from a woman aged 40 to 50 with Graves disease. Here the CDR3 DNA reads TGTGCCAGCAGCTTAACTAGCGCAGATACGCAGTATTTT. This sequence encodes CASSLTSADTQYF.